This is a list of T cell receptor beta chains from one sample in a study of CD8+ T cells in alopecia areata. The data were produced by immunoSEQ multiplex PCR, yet TCRdb's version contains in-frame clones alone and is incomplete. The sample has 190,000 or so clones; around three fifths are singletons. The sample in question was CD8+ T cells sorted from blood, obtained at week 24, from a patient treated with tofacitinib. The receptors were gathered from a human donor with alopecia areata. Each CDR3 is given with its conserved first and last residue.

16	TRBV7-9	TRBJ2-5	CASSRIPQGREETQYF
14	TRBV11-1	TRBJ2-2	CASSSTVGTGELFF
16	TRBV13	TRBJ1-4	CASSLASGQGNEKLFF
14	TRBV30	TRBJ2-4	CAWKVGQPNGIQYF
13	TRBV9	TRBJ1-1	CASSSSYRGEAFF
13	TRBV6-1	TRBJ1-2	CASSEEGYYGYTF
16	TRBV28	TRBJ1-2	CASSLTRQGSNYGYTF
16	TRBV7-9	TRBJ1-2	CASSQSSTGKNYGYTF
13	TRBV7-9	TRBJ1-2	CASSSRPNYGYTF
13	TRBV19	TRBJ1-2	CASSLGLSLGYTF
14	TRBV6-4	TRBJ1-1	CASSQDREGTEAFF
16	TRBV4-1	TRBJ1-1	CASSQGARRLWTEAFF
14	TRBV6-6	TRBJ2-2	CASSRQGDTGELFF
13	TRBV13	TRBJ1-1	CASSRGLGTEAFF
15	TRBV10-2	TRBJ1-2	CASSHTNVGGNGYTF
13	TRBV30	TRBJ2-1	CAWGNGGYNEQFF
15	TRBV6-4	TRBJ1-1	CASSEIPGPYTEAFF
17	TRBV13	TRBJ2-6	CASSTWTGPSGANVLTF
15	TRBV6-4	TRBJ1-1	CASSPAVRTSTEAFF
17	TRBV7-9	TRBJ2-5	CASSLVGQGPLGETQYF
16	TRBV21-1	TRBJ2-7	CASSNETSVARSEQYF
15	TRBV7-6	TRBJ2-7	CASSFGLAGGYEQYF
16	TRBV10-3	TRBJ2-7	CAISESRRDDSYEQYF
11	TRBV29-1	TRBJ1-2	CSVEVRDGYTF
15	TRBV5-6	TRBJ2-5	CASSLATGARETQYF
14	TRBV2	TRBJ1-2	CASSDPGEAYGYTF
12	TRBV5-1	TRBJ2-5	CASTGGEETQYF
15	TRBV15	TRBJ1-2	CATSSRDSSNYGYTF
14	TRBV14	TRBJ2-2	CASSQFRGTGELFF
14	TRBV5-6	TRBJ2-7	CASSLEGAFYEQYF
13	TRBV2	TRBJ2-3	CADTGGNTDTQYF
13	TRBV2	TRBJ1-1	CASSGGGNTEAFF
12	TRBV15	TRBJ2-7	CATSKDRPEQYF
13	TRBV2	TRBJ1-5	CASSDTNNQPQHF
13	TRBV18	TRBJ1-2	CASEGEGPYGYTF
14	TRBV6-1	TRBJ2-3	CASRRESSTDTQYF
16	TRBV9	TRBJ1-1	CASSPRQGGEYTEAFF
11	TRBV29-1	TRBJ2-2	CSVPLPGELFF
13	TRBV19	TRBJ1-4	CASSIGHREKLFF
13	TRBV30	TRBJ2-1	CAWSSMGPEGQFF
15	TRBV6-5	TRBJ2-2	CASTENMEGAGELFF
15	TRBV5-1	TRBJ2-3	CASTERGGETDTQYF
14	TRBV7-2	TRBJ2-3	CASSLAGRLDTQYF
13	TRBV29-1	TRBJ1-1	CSVETPPEGEAFF
14	TRBV7-9	TRBJ2-5	CASSFELEEETQYF
19	TRBV2	TRBJ1-6	CASGILFKSPGTRNSPLHF
14	TRBV5-1	TRBJ2-7	CASSTGLDGMEQYF
12	TRBV29-1	TRBJ1-2	CSVDDNYYGYTF
18	TRBV7-3	TRBJ2-2	CASSSPPSGGHNTGELFF
11	TRBV7-9	TRBJ2-7	CASSSRDEQYF
16	TRBV6-1	TRBJ2-1	CASSEMGTSSYNEQFF
11	TRBV30	TRBJ1-2	CARGRRYGYTF
14	TRBV2	TRBJ2-3	CASTLGQTTDTQYF
13	TRBV7-9	TRBJ1-5	CASSSTSNQPQHF
14	TRBV4-2	TRBJ2-3	CASSQGSGTDTQYF
12	TRBV23-1	TRBJ2-5	CASRQGGETQYF
15	TRBV29-1	TRBJ2-1	CSVDWGLVVVGLPVF
17	TRBV27	TRBJ2-3	CASSPLGTSGGGDTQYF
16	TRBV4-1	TRBJ2-3	CASSQGDAVLRDTQYF